This TCR delta chain was found in a study of gamma delta lymphoproliferative disorders and STAT genes. Study at large: Each gamma-chain library started from at least 50 ng of genomic DNA, using the LymphoTrack Dx TCRG Assay. For the delta chain, EuroClonality-NGS standard procedure was applied.

TCRdb re-called clones from the multiplex PCR reads via CATT. The profile shows roughly 730 delta-chain clones, about 1.7% of them singletons. General observations from the study: Most major patient clonotypes were shared with at least one healthy donor.

PBMCs from patients and controls supplied the genomic DNA for sequencing. This clone was picked up a small number of times. The antigen remains undetermined. Since a far larger clone is one base different, this is likely a read error. This sample also contains other DNA sequences that code for the same CDR3. Germline CDR1 and CDR2: TSWWSYY and QGS. This CDR3 region has 15 residues. Trimming removed 1 base from V and 2 bases from J; junction bases left unmatched: 3. This receptor was identified in a human donor in good health. What was sequenced was blood. J is TRDJ1 and V is TRDV1; TRDD3 agrees at 8 bases. CDR3 in DNA: TGTGCTCTTGGGGAACCCGTGGGGGATACCGATAAACTCATCTTT. Translation: CALGEPVGDTDKLIF.